This T cell receptor (beta chain) was recorded in a study of blood T cell repertoires in COVID-19. Sequenced by immunoSEQ multiplex PCR; TCRdb stores in-frame clones only, minus some. The table has about 140,000 clones, approximately 84% seen once. Germline V gene sequence: CDR1 WNHNN, CDR2 SYGVQD (reference sequence). This CDR3 comprises 15 residues. Trimming took 5 bases from V and 4 from J; bases not matched to a gene: 7. V gene TRBV10-1 combines with J gene TRBJ2-1; 8 positions agree with TRBD2. Material for sequencing was peripheral blood. This TCR was sampled from a woman aged 55-70 years with acute or convalescent COVID-19. CDR3 DNA: TGCGCCAGCAGTCAAGCGGGAGTGACTTACAATGAGCAGTTCTTC. Protein sequence: CASSQAGVTYNEQFF.